This T cell receptor (beta chain) stems from a study of blood T cell repertoires in COVID-19. Study in general: Sources were T cells, B-cell-depleted T cells, or PBMCs; the material itself was cDNA or gDNA.

This CDR3 has 15 residues. Germline CDR1 and CDR2: SGHTS and YDEGEE. V gave up 5 bases and J gave up 2 bases; unmatched junction bases: 5. Some clones are missing from TCRdb's copy, which holds only in-frame ones; the method was immunoSEQ multiplex PCR. The top ten clones hold 4.5% to 6.5% of a sample with 200,000 or so clones, roughly 82% of them seen once. V is TRBV5-8 and J is TRBJ1-5; the match to TRBD1 covers 9 bases. Specimen: peripheral blood. This clonotype originated in a young woman with acute or convalescent COVID-19. The CDR3 spells CASSYRTGGNQPQHF. CDR3 DNA sequence: TGTGCCAGCAGTTACCGGACAGGGGGCAATCAGCCCCAGCATTTT.